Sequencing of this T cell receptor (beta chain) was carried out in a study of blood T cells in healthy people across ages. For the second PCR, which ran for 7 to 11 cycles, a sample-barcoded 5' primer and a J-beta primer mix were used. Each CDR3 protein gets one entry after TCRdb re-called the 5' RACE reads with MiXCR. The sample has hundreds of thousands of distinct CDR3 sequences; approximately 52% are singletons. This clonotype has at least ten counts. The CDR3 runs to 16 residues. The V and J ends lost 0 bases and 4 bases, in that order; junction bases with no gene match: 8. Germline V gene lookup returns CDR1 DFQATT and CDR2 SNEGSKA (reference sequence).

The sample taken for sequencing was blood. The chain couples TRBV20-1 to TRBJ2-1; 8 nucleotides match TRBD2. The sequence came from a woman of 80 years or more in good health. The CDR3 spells CSARDSGSLPYNEQFF. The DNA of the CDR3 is TGCAGTGCTAGAGACAGCGGGAGTCTCCCATACAATGAGCAGTTCTTC.